Listed below are T cell receptor beta chains from one sample, sequenced in a study of cytomegalovirus exposure and HLA in healthy donors. Libraries were prepared by immunoSEQ multiplex PCR; TCRdb keeps only in-frame clonotypes and omits some of them. The sample has some 90,000 clones, just under 80% seen once. The material sequenced was PBMCs. Receptors originate from a woman between 35 and 50 years old in good health and CMV-seronegative. Both conserved end residues are part of each CDR3. A D gene is named only where the DNA matches it firmly. Size is stated for part of the rows, as once, few or many counts, or as a class when the clone is expanded.

v_gene: TRBV29-1; d_gene: TRBD1; j_gene: TRBJ1-1; abundance: few; CDR3aa: CSDPDRGLDTEAFF; CDR3nt: TGCAGCGATCCGGACAGGGGGCTTGACACTGAAGCTTTCTTT
v_gene: TRBV5-1; d_gene: -; j_gene: TRBJ2-1; abundance: -; CDR3aa: CASTEGTFMYNEQFF; CDR3nt: TGCGCCAGCACCGAGGGGACTTTCATGTACAATGAGCAGTTCTTC
v_gene: TRBV5-1; d_gene: TRBD1; j_gene: TRBJ2-1; abundance: -; CDR3aa: CASSLGRGSEQFF; CDR3nt: TGCGCCAGCAGCTTGGGCAGGGGGAGTGAGCAGTTCTTC
v_gene: TRBV7-2; d_gene: TRBD2; j_gene: TRBJ2-1; abundance: -; CDR3aa: CASSAEIAGGYEQFF; CDR3nt: TGTGCCAGCAGCGCGGAGATAGCGGGAGGCTATGAGCAGTTCTTC
v_gene: TRBV19; d_gene: -; j_gene: TRBJ2-1; abundance: -; CDR3aa: CASSIIRGEQFF; CDR3nt: TGTGCCAGTAGTATAATAAGGGGAGAGCAGTTCTTC
v_gene: TRBV2; d_gene: -; j_gene: TRBJ1-5; abundance: -; CDR3aa: CASSEGSYSNQPQHF; CDR3nt: TGTGCCAGCAGTGAAGGCAGTTATAGCAATCAGCCCCAGCATTTT
v_gene: TRBV15; d_gene: TRBD1; j_gene: TRBJ1-5; abundance: -; CDR3aa: CATSMTRGQGFQPQHF; CDR3nt: TGTGCCACCAGCATGACTCGGGGACAGGGTTTTCAGCCCCAGCATTTT
v_gene: TRBV18; d_gene: -; j_gene: TRBJ2-3; abundance: -; CDR3aa: CASSEYTDTQYF; CDR3nt: TGTGCCAGCTCAGAGTACACAGATACGCAGTATTTT
v_gene: TRBV11-2; d_gene: TRBD2; j_gene: TRBJ2-7; abundance: -; CDR3aa: CASSLKTSGSWGYEQYF; CDR3nt: TGTGCCAGCAGCTTAAAAACTAGCGGGAGTTGGGGGTACGAGCAGTACTTC
v_gene: TRBV30; d_gene: TRBD1; j_gene: TRBJ1-3; abundance: -; CDR3aa: CACTGQPSGNTIYF; CDR3nt: TGTGCCTGTACGGGACAGCCCTCTGGAAACACCATATATTTT
v_gene: TRBV7-8; d_gene: -; j_gene: TRBJ2-5; abundance: -; CDR3aa: CASSLAQGKQETQYF; CDR3nt: TGTGCCAGCAGCTTAGCGCAGGGGAAACAAGAGACCCAGTACTTC
v_gene: TRBV20-1; d_gene: -; j_gene: TRBJ2-1; abundance: -; CDR3aa: CSANRAQFF; CDR3nt: TGCAGTGCTAACAGGGCGCAGTTCTTC
v_gene: TRBV7-2; d_gene: TRBD2; j_gene: TRBJ2-3; abundance: -; CDR3aa: CASSLYAGRGYQADTQYF; CDR3nt: TGTGCCAGCAGCTTATATGCGGGGCGGGGGTACCAGGCAGATACGCAGTATTTT
v_gene: TRBV6-5; d_gene: -; j_gene: TRBJ2-7; abundance: -; CDR3aa: CASSYSLDFYEQYF; CDR3nt: TGTGCCAGCAGTTATTCGCTAGACTTCTACGAGCAGTACTTC
v_gene: TRBV19; d_gene: TRBD1; j_gene: TRBJ2-1; abundance: -; CDR3aa: CASSADRGRGPQFF; CDR3nt: TGTGCCAGTAGTGCAGACAGGGGGCGCGGGCCCCAGTTCTTC
v_gene: TRBV7-9; d_gene: -; j_gene: TRBJ1-2; abundance: -; CDR3aa: CASSLARGGEYGYTF; CDR3nt: TGTGCCAGCAGCTTAGCGAGGGGGGGCGAGTATGGCTACACCTTC
v_gene: TRBV5-1; d_gene: -; j_gene: TRBJ2-1; abundance: -; CDR3aa: CASSLEVAIYNEQFF; CDR3nt: TGCGCCAGCAGCTTGGAGGTAGCGATATACAATGAGCAGTTCTTC
v_gene: TRBV1; d_gene: -; j_gene: TRBJ2-5; abundance: -; CDR3aa: CTSSQDPSSEGFATQYF; CDR3nt: TGCACCAGCAGCCAAGATCCGTCTAGCGAGGGGTTTGCGACCCAGTACTTC
v_gene: TRBV4-1; d_gene: TRBD2; j_gene: TRBJ2-1; abundance: -; CDR3aa: CASSQVTSGVDNEQFF; CDR3nt: TGCGCCAGCAGCCAAGTAACTAGCGGGGTGGACAATGAGCAGTTCTTC
v_gene: TRBV7-8; d_gene: -; j_gene: TRBJ1-1; abundance: -; CDR3aa: CASSLKLVMNTEAFF; CDR3nt: TGTGCCAGCAGCTTAAAACTTGTCATGAACACTGAAGCTTTCTTT
v_gene: TRBV28; d_gene: -; j_gene: TRBJ1-5; abundance: -; CDR3aa: CASTRGVLGSNQPQHF; CDR3nt: TGTGCCAGCACTCGGGGGGTCCTCGGATCCAATCAGCCCCAGCATTTT
v_gene: TRBV6-5; d_gene: -; j_gene: TRBJ1-1; abundance: -; CDR3aa: CASSSEGAANTEAFF; CDR3nt: TGTGCCAGCAGTTCAGAGGGAGCAGCCAACACTGAAGCTTTCTTT
v_gene: TRBV28; d_gene: TRBD1; j_gene: TRBJ2-7; abundance: -; CDR3aa: CASSLTGTGTYEQYF; CDR3nt: TGTGCCAGCAGTTTAACCGGGACAGGAACTTACGAGCAGTACTTC